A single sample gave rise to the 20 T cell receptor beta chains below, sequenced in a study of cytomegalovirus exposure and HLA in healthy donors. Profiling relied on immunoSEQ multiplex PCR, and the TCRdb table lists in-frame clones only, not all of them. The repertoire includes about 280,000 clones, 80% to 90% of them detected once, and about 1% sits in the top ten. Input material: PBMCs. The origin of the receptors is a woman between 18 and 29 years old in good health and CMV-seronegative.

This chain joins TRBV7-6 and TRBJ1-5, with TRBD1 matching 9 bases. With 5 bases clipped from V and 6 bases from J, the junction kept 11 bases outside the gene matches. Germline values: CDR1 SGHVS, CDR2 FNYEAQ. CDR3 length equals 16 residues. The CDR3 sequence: CASSNRQGERGQPQHF. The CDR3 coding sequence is TGTGCCAGCAGCAATAGACAGGGGGAGAGGGGTCAGCCCCAGCATTTT.

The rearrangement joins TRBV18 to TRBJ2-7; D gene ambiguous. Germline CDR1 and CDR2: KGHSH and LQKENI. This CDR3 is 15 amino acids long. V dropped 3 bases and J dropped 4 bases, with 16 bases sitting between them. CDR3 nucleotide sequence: TGTGCCAGCTCACCGGGCCGCTCGAGTGGTTACGAGCAGTACTTC. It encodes CASSPGRSSGYEQYF.

CDR3 nucleotide sequence: TGTGCCAGCAGTTACTTCGGGGACTCCTACGAGCAGTACTTC. Its translation is CASSYFGDSYEQYF. The V gene is TRBV6-5, the J gene TRBJ2-7; TRBD2 is a possible D gene (5 bases). Germline CDR1 and CDR2: MNHEY and SVGAGI. The V end was cut by 1 base, the J end by 0 bases, with 7 bases between. The CDR3 sequence is 14 residues long.

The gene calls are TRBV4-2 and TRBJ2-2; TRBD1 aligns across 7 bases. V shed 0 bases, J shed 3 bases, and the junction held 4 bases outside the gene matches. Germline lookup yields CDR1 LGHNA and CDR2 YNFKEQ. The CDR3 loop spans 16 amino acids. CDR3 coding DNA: TGTGCCAGCAGCCAAGATATGACAGGGCACACCGGGGAGCTGTTTTTT. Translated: CASSQDMTGHTGELFF.

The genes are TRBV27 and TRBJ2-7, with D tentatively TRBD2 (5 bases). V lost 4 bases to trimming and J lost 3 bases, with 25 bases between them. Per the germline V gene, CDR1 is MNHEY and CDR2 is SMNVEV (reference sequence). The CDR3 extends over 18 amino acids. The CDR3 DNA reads TGTGCCAGCAGTTCCAAACTAGGATCCACAGACCCTCACTACGAGCAGTACTTC. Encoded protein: CASSSKLGSTDPHYEQYF.

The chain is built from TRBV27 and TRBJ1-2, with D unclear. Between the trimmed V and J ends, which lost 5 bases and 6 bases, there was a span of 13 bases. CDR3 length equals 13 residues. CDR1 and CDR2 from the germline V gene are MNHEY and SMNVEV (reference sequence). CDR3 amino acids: CASSLLSSHGYTF. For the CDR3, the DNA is TGTGCCAGCAGTCTCCTAAGTTCACATGGCTACACCTTC.

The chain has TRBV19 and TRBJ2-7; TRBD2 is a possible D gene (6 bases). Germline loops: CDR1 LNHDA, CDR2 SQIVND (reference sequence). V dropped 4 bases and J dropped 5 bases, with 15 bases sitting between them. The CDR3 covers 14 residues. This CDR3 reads CASSTQTSIHEQYF. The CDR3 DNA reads TGTGCCAGTAGTACCCAGACTAGTATCCACGAGCAGTACTTC.

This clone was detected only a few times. CDR3 coding DNA: TGTGCCAGCTCACCACAAACGGGATCCTACGAGCAGTACTTC. This translates into CASSPQTGSYEQYF. The V and J genes are TRBV18 and TRBJ2-7; D might be TRBD2 (5 bases). Germline CDR1 and CDR2: KGHSH and LQKENI. V lost 1 base and J 1 base, leaving 8 bases between the germline ends. The CDR3 is 14 amino acids. Together with reference TRBV18 and TRBJ2-7, the CDR3 gives the full variable domain: NAGVMQNPRHLVRRRGQEARLRCSPMKGHSHVYWYRQLPEEGLKFMVYLQKENIIDESGMPKERFSAEFPKEGPSILRIQQVVRGDSAAYFCASSPQTGSYEQYFGPGTRLTVT.

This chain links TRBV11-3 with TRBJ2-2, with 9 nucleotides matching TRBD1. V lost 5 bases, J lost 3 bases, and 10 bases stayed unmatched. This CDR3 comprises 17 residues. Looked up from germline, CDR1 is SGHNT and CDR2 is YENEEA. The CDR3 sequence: CASSAPGTGSHTGELFF. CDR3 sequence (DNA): TGTGCCAGCAGCGCGCCCGGGACAGGGTCACACACCGGGGAGCTGTTTTTT.

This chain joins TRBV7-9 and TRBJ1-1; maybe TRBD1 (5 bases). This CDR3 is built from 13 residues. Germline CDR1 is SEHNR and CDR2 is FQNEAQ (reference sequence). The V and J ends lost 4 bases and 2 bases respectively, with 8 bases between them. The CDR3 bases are TGTGCCAGCAGCTCTCAGGGCAACACTGAAGCTTTCTTT. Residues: CASSSQGNTEAFF.

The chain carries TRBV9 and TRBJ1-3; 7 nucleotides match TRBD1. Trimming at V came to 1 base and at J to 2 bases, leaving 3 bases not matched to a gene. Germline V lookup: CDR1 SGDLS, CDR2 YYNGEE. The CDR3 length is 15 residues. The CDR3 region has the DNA TGTGCCAGCAGCGTAACAGGGGTGGCTGGAAACACCATATATTTT. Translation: CASSVTGVAGNTIYF. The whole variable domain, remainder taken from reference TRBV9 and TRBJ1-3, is DSGVTQTPKHLITATGQRVTLRCSPRSGDLSVYWYQQSLDQGLQFLIQYYNGEERAKGNILERFSAQQFPDLHSELNLSSLELGDSALYFCASSVTGVAGNTIYFGEGSWLTVV.

The CDR3 reads CASSPRTGNTEAFF. CDR3 nucleotide sequence: TGTGCCAGCAGCCCCCGTACTGGGAACACTGAAGCTTTCTTT. The chain has TRBV14 and TRBJ1-1; D gene unclear. This CDR3 region has 14 residues. The germline gives CDR1 SGHDN, CDR2 FVKESK. V was pared by 4 bases and J by 1 base, with 10 bases between.

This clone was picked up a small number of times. The CDR3 sequence is CASSQGGLRAKNIQYF. The DNA of the CDR3 is TGTGCCAGCAGCCAAGGCGGATTGAGGGCCAAAAACATTCAGTACTTC. The chain carries TRBV14 and TRBJ2-4; D gene ambiguous. Trimming removed 1 base from V and 1 base from J, with 11 bases in between. The CDR3 loop spans 16 amino acids. Germline CDR1 SGHDN, CDR2 FVKESK.

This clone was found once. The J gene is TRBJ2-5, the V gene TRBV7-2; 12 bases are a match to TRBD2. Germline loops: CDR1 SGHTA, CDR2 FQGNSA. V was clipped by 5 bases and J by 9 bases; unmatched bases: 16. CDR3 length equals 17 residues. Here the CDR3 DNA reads TGTGCCAGCAGCCATACCCCTAGCGGGGGGGTCGTGGAGGCCCAGTACTTC. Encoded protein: CASSHTPSGGVVEAQYF. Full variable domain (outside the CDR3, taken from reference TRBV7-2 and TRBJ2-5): GAGVSQSPSNKVTEKGKDVELRCDPISGHTALYWYRQSLGQGLEFLIYFQGNSAPDKSGLPSDRFSAERTGGSVSTLTIQRTQQEDSAVYLCASSHTPSGGVVEAQYFGPGTRLLVL.

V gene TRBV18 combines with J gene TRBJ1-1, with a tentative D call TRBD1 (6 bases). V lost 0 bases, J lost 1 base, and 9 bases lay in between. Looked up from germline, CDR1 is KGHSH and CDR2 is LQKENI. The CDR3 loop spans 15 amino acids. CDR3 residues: CASSPPWTANTEAFF. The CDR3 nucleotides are TGTGCCAGCTCACCACCCTGGACAGCGAACACTGAAGCTTTCTTT.

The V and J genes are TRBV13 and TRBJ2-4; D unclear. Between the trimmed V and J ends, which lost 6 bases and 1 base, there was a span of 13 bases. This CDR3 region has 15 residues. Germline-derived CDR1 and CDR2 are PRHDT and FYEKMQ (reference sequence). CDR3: CASSRYTGAKNIQYF. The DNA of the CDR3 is TGTGCCAGCAGTCGATACACCGGGGCCAAAAACATTCAGTACTTC.

The CDR3 coding sequence is TGCGCCAGCAGCCAAGGACTAGCGGGACACGAGCAGTACTTC. Translated: CASSQGLAGHEQYF. The chain uses TRBV4-3 and TRBJ2-7; 11 positions match TRBD2. The CDR3 sequence is 14 residues long. V lost 1 base, J lost 5 bases, and 1 base stayed unmatched. Per the germline V gene, CDR1 is LGHNA and CDR2 is YSLEER.

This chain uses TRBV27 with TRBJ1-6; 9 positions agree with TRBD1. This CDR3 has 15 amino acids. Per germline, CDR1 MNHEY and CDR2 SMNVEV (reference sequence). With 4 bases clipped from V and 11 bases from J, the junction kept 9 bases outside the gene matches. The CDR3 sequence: CASSSSGTGNPPLHF. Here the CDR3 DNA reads TGTGCCAGCAGTTCATCCGGGACAGGGAATCCACCCCTCCACTTT.

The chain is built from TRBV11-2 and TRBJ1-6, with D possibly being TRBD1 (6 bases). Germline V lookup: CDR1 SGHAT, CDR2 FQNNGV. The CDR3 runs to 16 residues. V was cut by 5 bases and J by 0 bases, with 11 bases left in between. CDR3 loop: CASSHRDSSYNSPLHF. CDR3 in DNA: TGTGCCAGCAGCCACAGGGATAGCTCCTATAATTCACCCCTCCACTTT.

The CDR3 DNA reads as TGTGCCAGCAGCCAAGAGGGGGGACGCGGGGGCTACTCCTACGAGCAGTACTTC. As protein: CASSQEGGRGGYSYEQYF. This sequence joins TRBV4-2 and TRBJ2-7, with D perhaps TRBD2 (7 bases). Germline values: CDR1 LGHNA, CDR2 YNFKEQ. There are 18 residues in the CDR3. Trimming shortened V by 0 bases and J by 0 bases, and 18 bases separated the two germline ends.